This entry describes one T cell receptor beta chain. The data stem from a study of identical twins. Each CDR3 protein is one row after TCRdb ran MiXCR on the 5' RACE reads. Of roughly 720,000 distinct CDR3 sequences in the sample, 15% to 20% were seen once. The V gene end was trimmed by 7 bases and the J gene end by 2 bases; junction bases not matched to a gene: 4. The CDR3 totals 15 residues. These records were also assigned to another study, of T cells expressing NK-cell markers. This second study notes: CD3+CD56+NKG2C+, CD3+CD56+NKG2C- and CD3+CD56-NKG2C+ T cells, once sorted, supplied the TCR beta repertoires.

The gene calls are TRBV12-3 or TRBV12-4 and TRBJ2-1; TRBD2 matches at 11 bases. The sequence was collected from a woman aged 18-29 years in good health. The sample taken for sequencing was PBMCs. The CDR3 protein is CASNTLAGAYNEQFF. CDR3 nucleotides: TGTGCCAGCAATACACTAGCGGGGGCCTACAATGAGCAGTTCTTC.